A selection of T cell receptor beta chains follows, all from one sample in a study of blood T cell repertoires in COVID-19. Only in-frame clones appear in the TCRdb table, and some are missing; sequencing was by immunoSEQ multiplex PCR. The table has around 100,000 clones, around 87% seen once. The sequenced sample consisted of peripheral blood. These receptor sequences come from a woman aged 25 to 45 with acute or convalescent COVID-19. The CDR3 runs from the conserved cysteine through the conserved F or W. Each record gives: D gene, J gene, V gene, clone size, CDR3 protein, CDR3 DNA. A D gene is named only where the DNA matches it firmly. Clone size, where shown, is once, few, many, or a class for clones that have expanded.

D gene: -
J gene: TRBJ2-7
V gene: TRBV30
clone size: -
CDR3 protein: CAWSWGFNEQYF
CDR3 DNA: TGTGCCTGGAGTTGGGGCTTTAACGAGCAGTACTTC

D gene: -
J gene: TRBJ2-7
V gene: TRBV5-1
clone size: -
CDR3 protein: CASSLQGFHEQYF
CDR3 DNA: TGCGCCAGCAGCTTGCAGGGTTTCCACGAGCAGTACTTC

D gene: TRBD1
J gene: TRBJ1-4
V gene: TRBV4-2
clone size: -
CDR3 protein: CASRPGQGHEKLFF
CDR3 DNA: TGTGCCAGCAGACCGGGACAGGGACATGAAAAACTGTTTTTT

D gene: TRBD1
J gene: TRBJ1-1
V gene: TRBV7-3
clone size: -
CDR3 protein: CASSRQGGLEAFF
CDR3 DNA: TGTGCCAGCAGCAGACAGGGGGGCCTTGAAGCTTTCTTT

D gene: -
J gene: TRBJ1-2
V gene: TRBV28
clone size: -
CDR3 protein: CASSSQNYGYTF
CDR3 DNA: TGTGCCAGCAGTTCCCAGAACTATGGCTACACCTTC

D gene: -
J gene: TRBJ2-2
V gene: TRBV5-1
clone size: -
CDR3 protein: CASSSLRVSGELFF
CDR3 DNA: TGCGCCAGCAGCTCCCTCAGGGTCAGCGGGGAGCTGTTTTTT

D gene: TRBD1
J gene: TRBJ2-7
V gene: TRBV28
clone size: -
CDR3 protein: CASRGQGEAYEQYF
CDR3 DNA: TGTGCCAGCAGGGGACAGGGGGAGGCCTACGAGCAGTACTTC

D gene: -
J gene: TRBJ1-5
V gene: TRBV6-5
clone size: -
CDR3 protein: CASRPQGWGQPQHF
CDR3 DNA: TGTGCCAGCAGACCTCAGGGGTGGGGTCAGCCCCAGCATTTT

D gene: TRBD1
J gene: TRBJ2-7
V gene: TRBV19
clone size: -
CDR3 protein: CASSTGGYEQYF
CDR3 DNA: TGTGCCAGTAGTACAGGGGGCTACGAGCAGTACTTC

D gene: -
J gene: TRBJ1-2
V gene: TRBV7-9
clone size: -
CDR3 protein: CASSFSGPIGYTF
CDR3 DNA: TGTGCCAGCAGCTTCTCTGGGCCTATTGGCTACACCTTC

D gene: -
J gene: TRBJ1-3
V gene: TRBV9
clone size: -
CDR3 protein: CASSPGNSGNTIYF
CDR3 DNA: TGTGCCAGCAGCCCGGGTAACTCTGGAAACACCATATATTTT

D gene: -
J gene: TRBJ2-7
V gene: TRBV7-8
clone size: -
CDR3 protein: CASTIRAGSYEQYF
CDR3 DNA: TGTGCCAGCACCATAAGAGCCGGGTCCTACGAGCAGTACTTC

D gene: -
J gene: TRBJ1-3
V gene: TRBV2
clone size: -
CDR3 protein: CASSIQSSGNTIYF
CDR3 DNA: TGTGCCAGCAGTATACAGAGCTCTGGAAACACCATATATTTT

D gene: -
J gene: TRBJ1-2
V gene: TRBV29-1
clone size: once
CDR3 protein: CSVDAVSQGYGYTF
CDR3 DNA: TGCAGCGTAGACGCGGTTAGTCAGGGGTATGGCTACACCTTC

D gene: -
J gene: TRBJ1-5
V gene: TRBV5-1
clone size: -
CDR3 protein: CASSLDSSSGNQPQHF
CDR3 DNA: TGCGCCAGCAGCTTGGACAGTAGTTCTGGGAATCAGCCCCAGCATTTT

D gene: TRBD1
J gene: TRBJ1-5
V gene: TRBV19
clone size: -
CDR3 protein: CASSIPGTGTPRQPQHF
CDR3 DNA: TGTGCCAGTAGTATCCCCGGGACAGGGACCCCCAGGCAGCCCCAGCATTTT

D gene: -
J gene: TRBJ1-5
V gene: TRBV19
clone size: -
CDR3 protein: CASSISSGERPQHF
CDR3 DNA: TGTGCCAGTAGTATAAGTTCCGGGGAGCGGCCCCAGCATTTT

D gene: -
J gene: TRBJ2-1
V gene: TRBV12-5
clone size: -
CDR3 protein: CASGSPGLNNEQFF
CDR3 DNA: TGTGCTAGTGGCTCTCCCGGTTTGAACAATGAGCAGTTCTTC

D gene: -
J gene: TRBJ2-7
V gene: TRBV9
clone size: -
CDR3 protein: CASSASGGADYEQYF
CDR3 DNA: TGTGCCAGCAGCGCCTCTGGAGGGGCGGACTACGAGCAGTACTTC

D gene: TRBD2
J gene: TRBJ2-1
V gene: TRBV24-1
clone size: -
CDR3 protein: CATAPGTSGPSSYNEQFF
CDR3 DNA: TGTGCCACCGCCCCCGGGACTAGCGGCCCTAGCTCCTACAATGAGCAGTTCTTC

D gene: TRBD1
J gene: TRBJ1-1
V gene: TRBV6-5
clone size: once
CDR3 protein: CASSRQGEAFF
CDR3 DNA: TGTGCCAGCAGTAGACAGGGTGAAGCTTTCTTT

D gene: -
J gene: TRBJ1-6
V gene: TRBV28
clone size: once
CDR3 protein: CASSSSQGSYNSPLHF
CDR3 DNA: TGTGCCAGCAGTTCATCTCAGGGCTCCTATAATTCACCCCTCCACTTT

D gene: TRBD2
J gene: TRBJ2-2
V gene: TRBV10-3
clone size: -
CDR3 protein: CATREAGELFF
CDR3 DNA: TGTGCCACCCGGGAGGCCGGGGAGCTGTTTTTT

D gene: -
J gene: TRBJ1-5
V gene: TRBV19
clone size: -
CDR3 protein: CASTPGTPSSNQPQHF
CDR3 DNA: TGTGCCAGCACCCCCGGGACACCATCAAGCAATCAGCCCCAGCATTTT

D gene: TRBD1
J gene: TRBJ1-1
V gene: TRBV2
clone size: -
CDR3 protein: CASRGQGRGAFF
CDR3 DNA: TGTGCCAGCAGGGGACAGGGACGGGGAGCTTTCTTT

D gene: -
J gene: TRBJ2-1
V gene: TRBV5-6
clone size: -
CDR3 protein: CASSSRPTLHNEQFF
CDR3 DNA: TGTGCCAGCAGCTCACGACCGACACTCCACAATGAGCAGTTCTTC

D gene: TRBD1
J gene: TRBJ2-1
V gene: TRBV3-1/TRBV3-2
clone size: -
CDR3 protein: CASSQGTGDYNEQFF
CDR3 DNA: TGTGCCAGCAGCCAGGGGACAGGGGATTACAATGAGCAGTTCTTC

D gene: TRBD2
J gene: TRBJ2-7
V gene: TRBV11-3
clone size: -
CDR3 protein: CASSLDRSGGAYEQYF
CDR3 DNA: TGTGCCAGCAGCTTAGATCGCAGCGGGGGGGCTTACGAGCAGTACTTC

D gene: TRBD1
J gene: TRBJ1-1
V gene: TRBV4-1
clone size: few
CDR3 protein: CASSQDLRGQTEAFF
CDR3 DNA: TGCGCCAGCAGCCAGGACCTCAGGGGGCAAACTGAAGCTTTCTTT

D gene: -
J gene: TRBJ1-1
V gene: TRBV10-1
clone size: -
CDR3 protein: CASSLGENTEAFF
CDR3 DNA: TGCGCCAGCAGTCTAGGGGAGAACACTGAAGCTTTCTTT

D gene: TRBD2
J gene: TRBJ2-1
V gene: TRBV19
clone size: -
CDR3 protein: CASSFSGGARFF
CDR3 DNA: TGTGCCAGTAGCTTTAGCGGGGGGGCCCGGTTCTTC

D gene: -
J gene: TRBJ1-6
V gene: TRBV4-2
clone size: -
CDR3 protein: CASSQYGGVEWTPLHF
CDR3 DNA: TGTGCCAGCAGCCAATACGGGGGGGTGGAGTGGACACCCCTCCACTTT

D gene: -
J gene: TRBJ2-7
V gene: TRBV15
clone size: -
CDR3 protein: CATSREGGTSYEQYF
CDR3 DNA: TGTGCCACCAGCAGAGAGGGCGGGACCTCCTACGAGCAGTACTTC

D gene: -
J gene: TRBJ2-3
V gene: TRBV15
clone size: -
CDR3 protein: CATSRDRADTQYF
CDR3 DNA: TGTGCCACCAGCAGAGACAGGGCAGATACGCAGTATTTT

D gene: -
J gene: TRBJ2-1
V gene: TRBV9
clone size: -
CDR3 protein: CASSSLGQGNNEQFF
CDR3 DNA: TGTGCCAGCAGCTCCCTGGGGCAGGGCAACAATGAGCAGTTCTTC

D gene: TRBD2
J gene: TRBJ2-7
V gene: TRBV19
clone size: -
CDR3 protein: CASSFGRGASYEQYF
CDR3 DNA: TGTGCCAGTAGCTTCGGGCGGGGGGCAAGCTACGAGCAGTACTTC

D gene: TRBD1
J gene: TRBJ1-6
V gene: TRBV7-2
clone size: -
CDR3 protein: CASSPDRGLSPLHF
CDR3 DNA: TGTGCCAGCAGCCCGGACAGGGGACTATCACCCCTCCACTTT

D gene: -
J gene: TRBJ2-1
V gene: TRBV15
clone size: -
CDR3 protein: CATSYRVHNEQFF
CDR3 DNA: TGTGCCACCAGCTACAGGGTCCACAATGAGCAGTTCTTC

D gene: -
J gene: TRBJ2-3
V gene: TRBV5-1
clone size: -
CDR3 protein: CASSPDYLSTDTQYF
CDR3 DNA: TGCGCCAGCAGCCCTGACTACCTCAGCACAGATACGCAGTATTTT